The rows below give T cell receptor beta chains drawn from one sample of a study of control samples from healthy donors and cancer patients. The repertoire was sequenced with immunoSEQ multiplex PCR; TCRdb's copy has only in-frame clones and lacks some. The sample holds 90,000 to 130,000 clones, 70% to 85% seen once. The sample taken for sequencing was blood. Receptors originate from a man aged 18 to 29 in good health. CDR3s include the opening cysteine and the closing phenylalanine or tryptophan. The D gene is left open where the match is weak. Only some rows state a clone size, as once, few, many or a class for expanded clones.

>TRBJ1-1|.|few|TRBV29-1
TGCAGCGTTTTCCTTACCCTTGACGGCACTGAAGCTTTCTTT
CSVFLTLDGTEAFF
>TRBJ1-5|TRBD1|.|TRBV7-2
TGTGCCAGCAGCTTAGGGGACAGCGCCGATCAGCCCCAGCATTTT
CASSLGDSADQPQHF
>TRBJ2-7|TRBD1|.|TRBV12-5
TGTGCTAGTGGACTCCTACCGGGACAGGGGACGACCTACGAGCAGTACTTC
CASGLLPGQGTTYEQYF
>TRBJ2-4|TRBD1|.|TRBV3-1/TRBV3-2
TGTGCCAGCAGCCCCAGGACAGGGCCCAAAAACATTCAGTACTTC
CASSPRTGPKNIQYF
>TRBJ2-7|.|few|TRBV24-1
TGTGCCACCAGTCCCGTAGGGGGGGGGCCCTACGAGCAGTACTTC
CATSPVGGGPYEQYF
>TRBJ1-2|TRBD1|many|TRBV5-1
TGCGCCAGCAGCTTGACAGGGGGACAGTATGGCTACACCTTC
CASSLTGGQYGYTF
>TRBJ2-6|.|.|TRBV4-3
TGCGCCAGCAGCCAAGGGAGGGGCGGGGTCTCTGGGGCCAACGTCCTGACTTTC
CASSQGRGGVSGANVLTF
>TRBJ2-1|TRBD2|once|TRBV29-1
TGCAGCGTTGGCGGGGGGGCAAGTGAGCAGTTCTTC
CSVGGGASEQFF
>TRBJ2-5|.|once|TRBV6-2/TRBV6-3
TGTGCCAGCAGTTACTCGTCCGAGACCCAGTACTTC
CASSYSSETQYF
>TRBJ2-5|.|.|TRBV7-3
TGTGCCAGCAGCAGTCAGCCGAGGAGAAATAAAGAGACCCAGTACTTC
CASSSQPRRNKETQYF
>TRBJ2-5|TRBD2|.|TRBV5-1
TGCGCCAGCAGCTTGGGGTCTGCGGGGGACCTACAAGAGACCCAGTACTTC
CASSLGSAGDLQETQYF
>TRBJ1-1|.|.|TRBV20-1
TGCAGTGCTAGCCAGGGCACTGAAGCTTTCTTT
CSASQGTEAFF
>TRBJ2-3|.|once|TRBV20-1
TGCAGTGCCCTTATCACAGATACGCAGTATTTT
CSALITDTQYF
>TRBJ1-5|TRBD1|.|TRBV29-1
TGCAGCGTGCAGACAGGGGGAAATCAGCCCCAGCATTTT
CSVQTGGNQPQHF
>TRBJ1-2|.|few|TRBV19
TGTGCCAGTAGTATTAAGGGCTATGGCTACACCTTC
CASSIKGYGYTF
>TRBJ1-2|.|.|TRBV11-1
TGTGCCAGCAGCCAGAACAGGTACTATGGCTACACCTTC
CASSQNRYYGYTF
>TRBJ1-6|TRBD1|once|TRBV20-1
TGCAGTGCTAGTCAAGTGCCGGACAGGGGGCAATATAATTCACCCCTCCACTTT
CSASQVPDRGQYNSPLHF
>TRBJ2-7|.|.|TRBV5-6
TGTGCCAGCAGCTTGGCAGGGGACACCTACGAGCAGTACTTC
CASSLAGDTYEQYF
>TRBJ1-5|.|once|TRBV7-9
TGTGCCAGCAGCTTAGGTGGGGGCCCCAATCAGCCCCAGCATTTT
CASSLGGGPNQPQHF
>TRBJ2-3|TRBD2|.|TRBV9
TGTGCCAGCAGCCCGAGGACTAGCGGGGTGGCAGATACGCAGTATTTT
CASSPRTSGVADTQYF
>TRBJ2-2|TRBD2|.|TRBV6-6
TGTGCCAGCAGTTACCCCCCAGGTCGGCGGGGGGGGGAGCTGTTTTTT
CASSYPPGRRGGELFF
>TRBJ2-3|TRBD2|.|TRBV11-2
TGTGCCAGCAGCGCCTGGACGGGACTAGCGGTCACAGATACGCAGTATTTT
CASSAWTGLAVTDTQYF
>TRBJ2-1|.|.|TRBV5-1
TGCGTCAGCAGCTTAGGGGATCCTTACAATGAGCAGTTCTTC
CVSSLGDPYNEQFF
>TRBJ1-4|.|once|TRBV18
TGTGCCAGCTCAGGGATCGCGGGGGAAAAACTGTTTTTT
CASSGIAGEKLFF
>TRBJ2-3|TRBD2|.|TRBV11-2
TGTGCCAGCAGCCCCAAGAGCGGGGGGGAGCAGTATTTT
CASSPKSGGEQYF
>TRBJ2-3|TRBD1|once|TRBV28
TGTGCCAGCAGTCGAAGGTTCCAGGACAGGGGGAATACGCAGTATTTT
CASSRRFQDRGNTQYF
>TRBJ2-1|.|.|TRBV3-1/TRBV3-2
TGTGCCAGCAGCCAAGATTGGCAGAGCAGTGAGCAGTTCTTC
CASSQDWQSSEQFF
>TRBJ1-2|.|few|TRBV2
TGTGCCAGCAGTGAGAGCGCACCCTATGGCTACACCTTC
CASSESAPYGYTF
>TRBJ2-2|.|.|TRBV4-2
TGTGCCAGCAGCCAAGCCGGACCTGACACCGGGGAGCTGTTTTTT
CASSQAGPDTGELFF
>TRBJ1-1|.|.|TRBV6-5
TGTGCCAGCAGCATCTTCGGGGGGACTGAAGCTTTCTTT
CASSIFGGTEAFF
>TRBJ1-2|TRBD1|.|TRBV6-1
TGTGCCAGCAGTGAAAGGGACAGTAACTATGGCTACACCTTC
CASSERDSNYGYTF
>TRBJ1-5|.|once|TRBV27
TGTGCCAGCAGTTTATTGAGTCCGGAGAACAATCAGCCCCAGCATTTT
CASSLLSPENNQPQHF
>TRBJ2-3|TRBD1|.|TRBV24-1
TGTGCCACCAGTGATTTGTCAAATGGGGGACAGGGTTATGCAGATACGCAGTATTTT
CATSDLSNGGQGYADTQYF
>TRBJ1-2|.|once|TRBV11-2
TGTGCCAGCAGCTTAGCCCAAGCGACAGGAAGGAGTGGCTACACCTTC
CASSLAQATGRSGYTF
>TRBJ2-3|.|.|TRBV19
TGTGCCAGTAGTGCGGGGGCTAGCGGTACGCAGTATTTT
CASSAGASGTQYF
>TRBJ1-2|.|.|TRBV5-1
TGCGCCAGCAGCTCTTCACCCGGGGAGGGGGGTCGGAGTGGCTACACCTTC
CASSSSPGEGGRSGYTF
>TRBJ1-6|TRBD1|.|TRBV2
TGTGCCAGCAGACTGACAGGGGATCGAGGTTCACCCCTCCACTTT
CASRLTGDRGSPLHF
>TRBJ2-3|.|few|TRBV28
TGTGCCAGCAGTTTTTTGGGGGAAGTCACAGATACGCAGTATTTT
CASSFLGEVTDTQYF
>TRBJ1-1|.|.|TRBV2
TGTGCCAGCAGAAGGGGTCACACTGAAGCTTTCTTT
CASRRGHTEAFF
>TRBJ1-4|.|.|TRBV5-1
TGCGCCAGCACTGAGACTGCAACTAATGAAAAACTGTTTTTT
CASTETATNEKLFF
>TRBJ1-3|.|.|TRBV9
TGTGCCAGCAGCGTAGAGTCCGTAACTCCCCTCTCTGGAAACACCATATATTTT
CASSVESVTPLSGNTIYF
>TRBJ1-1|.|.|TRBV6-6
TGTGCCAGCAGCTACCTCACTGAAGCTTTCTTT
CASSYLTEAFF
>TRBJ2-5|TRBD2|.|TRBV7-8
TGTGCCAGCAGCTTTTCCGGGCGGGGGGACCAAGAGACCCAGTACTTC
CASSFSGRGDQETQYF
>TRBJ1-1|.|once|TRBV5-1
TGCGCCAGCAGCTCAGCCACAGGGAGATCCACTGAAGCTTTCTTT
CASSSATGRSTEAFF
>TRBJ1-4|.|.|TRBV12-3/TRBV12-4
TGTGCCAGCAGTTTCTCGGGGGTTGAAAAACTGTTTTTT
CASSFSGVEKLFF
>TRBJ2-5|.|many|TRBV15
TGTGCCACCAGCAGATCCGGGGAGACCCAGTACTTC
CATSRSGETQYF
>TRBJ2-7|TRBD1|.|TRBV6-4
TGTGCCAGCAGTGACTTTTGGGACAGAAATTCCTACGAGCAGTACTTC
CASSDFWDRNSYEQYF
>TRBJ1-5|.|once|TRBV9
TGTGCCAGCAGCTCAGGGGTCAATCAGCCCCAGCATTTT
CASSSGVNQPQHF
>TRBJ1-6|.|few|TRBV5-1
TGCGCCAGCAGCTTGGCCGGGCAGGGAAGCTCCTATAATTCACCCCTCCACTTT
CASSLAGQGSSYNSPLHF
>TRBJ2-2|TRBD1|.|TRBV12-3/TRBV12-4
TGTGCCAGTAGGACAGGGGGCACCGGGGAGCTGTTTTTT
CASRTGGTGELFF
>TRBJ1-2|.|few|TRBV27
TGTGCCAGCAGTTTCCGGGCCGTCAACTATGGCTACACCTTC
CASSFRAVNYGYTF
>TRBJ2-4|.|once|TRBV24-1
TGTGCCACCAGTTCACAGTCACAAAAGAACATTCAGTACTTC
CATSSQSQKNIQYF